This TCR beta chain stems from a study of shared clonotypes between healthy human individuals. Naive CD8 cells lacked CD45RO and underwent positive selection for CCR7, leaving out terminally differentiated effector memory CD45RA+ cells. Germline V gene data show CDR1 as MGHDK and CDR2 as SYGVNS. The CDR3 is made up of 14 amino acids. Trimming cost V 3 bases and J 7 bases, with 15 bases left between them. For sorted subsets, 150 to 250 ng DNA per replicate equaled roughly 30,000 T cell genomes. Assay used: immunoSEQ multiplex PCR; TCRdb lists only in-frame clones, some missing. Seen here are some 2.1 million clones, just under 95% observed once, and the top ten hold over 1.5%.

The sample comprised naive CD8+ T cells from PBMCs. The rearrangement joins TRBV25-1 to TRBJ1-2; D might be TRBD1 (5 bases). This TCR came from a man younger than 30 in good health. Some clones in this sample may be carry-over from other donors' samples. CDR3 loop: CASSEFGRGGGYTF. The CDR3, as DNA: TGTGCCAGCAGTGAGTTCGGGAGGGGCGGTGGCTACACCTTC.